These 15 T cell receptor beta chains came from one sample sequenced in a study of graft-versus-host responses after intestinal transplantation. Using immunoSEQ multiplex PCR, the repertoire was profiled, and TCRdb retains in-frame clones only, with some absent. The sample has under 20,000 clones; more than 75% are singletons. The specimen comprised PBMCs, sampled 220 to 240 days after intestinal transplant. These receptors came from a human patient who received an intestinal transplant, so some T cells may come from the graft donor.

This clone was counted between two and nine times. This chain connects TRBV15 to TRBJ1-4; D perhaps matches TRBD1 (6 bases). V gave up 4 bases and J gave up 7 bases, with 22 bases separating them. Germline V gene data show CDR1 as LNHNV and CDR2 as YYDKDF (reference sequence). This CDR3 is built from 17 residues. The CDR3 sequence: CATSIIVVGGESEKLFF. CDR3 DNA: TGTGCCACCAGCATAATAGTAGTAGGGGGGGAAAGTGAAAAACTGTTTTTT.

The chain links TRBV5-1 to TRBJ2-1, with 13 positions matching TRBD2. With V trimmed by 0 bases and J by 5 bases, 5 bases remained unmatched. This CDR3 has 17 amino acids. Germline CDR1 is SGHRS and CDR2 is YFSETQ. CDR3 bases: TGCGCCAGCAGCTTGGCGGCGGGACTAGCGGGGAACAATGAGCAGTTCTTC. It yields the protein CASSLAAGLAGNNEQFF.

The chain uses TRBV5-1 and TRBJ2-3; 11 nucleotides align to TRBD2. CDR1 is SGHRS, CDR2 YFSETQ, per germline. The length of the CDR3 is 18 residues. The V segment lost 6 bases and the J segment 8 bases; nucleotides outside the gene matches: 20. CDR3: CASTRIPGLAENWGTQYF. CDR3 in DNA: TGCGCCAGCACCCGAATCCCGGGACTAGCGGAGAACTGGGGTACGCAGTATTTT.

There are a few counts of this clone. V is TRBV9 and J is TRBJ2-3; D unclear. The ends were cut back, 4 bases at V and 2 bases at J, with 8 bases in the middle. CDR1 SGDLS and CDR2 YYNGEE come from the germline V gene. This CDR3 has 13 residues. CDR3 sequence (DNA): TGTGCCAGCAGCTCACCATACACAGATACGCAGTATTTT. As protein: CASSSPYTDTQYF.

This chain links TRBV6-8 with TRBJ1-1; maybe TRBD1 (5 bases). The V gene lost 4 bases and the J gene lost 3 bases, with 15 bases spanning the gap. The CDR3 length is 15 residues. Germline CDR1 MNHGY, CDR2 SAAAGT. The CDR3 sequence is CASSSLDTFHTEAFF. The DNA for the CDR3 is TGTGCCAGCAGTTCGTTGGACACGTTCCACACTGAAGCTTTCTTT.

The chain has TRBV10-3 and TRBJ1-6, with 8 bases matching TRBD1. The CDR3 is 14 residues long. CDR1 and CDR2 (germline): ENHRY, SYGVKD. Unmatched junction bases numbered 0, after V lost 0 bases and J lost 8 bases. The CDR3 DNA sequence: TGTGCCATCAGTGAGTCGACAGGGGATTCACCCCTCCACTTT. Protein sequence: CAISESTGDSPLHF.

V and J are TRBV4-3 and TRBJ1-1; D call uncertain. The germline V gene encodes CDR1 LGHNA and CDR2 YSLEER. V dropped 0 bases and J dropped 5 bases, with 13 bases sitting between them. The CDR3 is made up of 15 amino acids. The CDR3 region is CASSQDLVWGTEAFF. CDR3 nucleotide sequence: TGCGCCAGCAGCCAAGATTTAGTTTGGGGAACTGAAGCTTTCTTT.

The gene calls are TRBV4-1 and TRBJ2-4; D gene unclear. Germline CDR1 MGHRA, CDR2 YSYEKL. This CDR3 region has 17 residues. Trimming cost V 0 bases and J 0 bases, with 12 bases left between them. The CDR3 sequence is CASSQDSGATAKNIQYF. The CDR3 bases are TGCGCCAGCAGCCAAGACAGTGGAGCCACAGCCAAAAACATTCAGTACTTC.

The chain is built from TRBV7-9 and TRBJ1-2, with 7 positions matching TRBD1. The germline V gene encodes CDR1 SEHNR and CDR2 FQNEAQ (reference sequence). The CDR3 consists of 14 residues. V gave up 4 bases and J gave up 3 bases; unmatched junction bases: 5. The CDR3: CASSSYGTDYGYTF. The DNA of the CDR3 is TGTGCCAGCAGCTCCTACGGGACAGACTATGGCTACACCTTC.

This rearrangement joins TRBV2 to TRBJ1-1; D ambiguous. Germline CDR1 SNHLY, CDR2 FYNNEI. V dropped 8 bases and J dropped 8 bases, with 12 bases sitting between them. This CDR3 comprises 11 residues. The DNA of the CDR3 is TGTGCCAGCGGGAGGGAGGTAGAAGCTTTCTTT. Residues: CASGREVEAFF.

The rearrangement joins TRBV5-8 to TRBJ1-2; D unresolved. The V and J ends lost 4 bases and 3 bases respectively, with 13 bases between them. CDR3 length equals 14 residues. Germline V gives CDR1 SGHTS, CDR2 YDEGEE. The CDR3 coding sequence is TGTGCCAGCAGCCCGGATCTCCCGGACTATGGCTACACCTTC. Translation gives CASSPDLPDYGYTF.

In its sample, this clone was seen a few times. The V gene is TRBV6-1, the J gene TRBJ2-5; 12 bases line up with TRBD1. Germline V gene data show CDR1 as MNHNS and CDR2 as SASEGT. J lost 4 bases, V lost 4 bases, and 10 bases had no gene match. CDR3 length: 17 residues. The CDR3 loop reads CASSARTGTGGRETQYF. The CDR3 DNA reads TGTGCCAGCAGTGCCCGGACCGGGACAGGGGGCAGAGAGACCCAGTACTTC.

This clone was detected once. The chain recombines TRBV5-6 with TRBJ2-7; TRBD2 is a possible D gene (7 bases). V was cut by 2 bases and J by 4 bases, with 16 bases left in between. CDR1 and CDR2 from the germline V gene are SGHDT and YYEEEE. The CDR3 totals 15 residues. This CDR3 reads CASSFGLGGMYEQYF. The DNA for the CDR3 is TGTGCCAGCAGCTTTGGACTAGGGGGGATGTACGAGCAGTACTTC.

The genes are TRBV7-3 and TRBJ2-1; D ambiguous. With 5 bases removed from V and 0 bases from J, the gap between germline ends came to 17 bases. The CDR3 sequence is 17 residues long. The germline CDR1 and CDR2 sequences are SGHTA and FQGTGA. CDR3 coding DNA: TGTGCCAGCAGCCCAGACCCTGACTGGAGCTCCTACAATGAGCAGTTCTTC. This gives the protein CASSPDPDWSSYNEQFF.

There are a few counts of this clone. V and J are TRBV6-5 and TRBJ2-1; D remains ambiguous. From germline, CDR1 is MNHEY and CDR2 SVGAGI. Trimming removed 5 bases at V and 6 bases at J, with 17 bases between. The CDR3 runs 15 residues. This CDR3 is CASSRFGSLPNEQFF. The CDR3 nucleotides are TGTGCCAGCAGTCGGTTTGGCAGTTTGCCCAATGAGCAGTTCTTC.